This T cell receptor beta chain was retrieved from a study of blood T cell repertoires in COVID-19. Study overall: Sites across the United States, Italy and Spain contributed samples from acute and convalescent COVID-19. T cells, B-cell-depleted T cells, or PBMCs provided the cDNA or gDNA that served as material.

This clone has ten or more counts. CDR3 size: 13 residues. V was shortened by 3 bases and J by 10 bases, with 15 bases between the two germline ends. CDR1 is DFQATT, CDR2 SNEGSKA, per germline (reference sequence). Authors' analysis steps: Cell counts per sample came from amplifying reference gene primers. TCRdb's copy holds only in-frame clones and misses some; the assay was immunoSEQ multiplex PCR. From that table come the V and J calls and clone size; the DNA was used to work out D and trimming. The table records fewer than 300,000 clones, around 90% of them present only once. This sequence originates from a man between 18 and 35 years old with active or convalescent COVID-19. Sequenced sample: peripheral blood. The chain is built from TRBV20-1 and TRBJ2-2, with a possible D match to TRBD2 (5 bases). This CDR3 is CSASAGSPTELFF. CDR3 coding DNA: TGCAGTGCTAGTGCGGGTTCCCCCACGGAGCTGTTTTTT.